This T cell receptor beta chain was sequenced for a study of blood T cells in healthy people across ages. V was clipped by 2 bases and J by 7 bases, with 17 bases between them. CDR1 and CDR2 (germline): MGHRA, YSYEKL. The CDR3 length is 15 residues. A second about 7 to 11 cycle PCR used barcoded and J-beta primers. Each cDNA molecule was tagged by a template-switch adaptor with 12 random nucleotides. TCRdb re-called the 5' RACE reads with MiXCR, one entry per CDR3 protein. The sample lists around 1,700,000 distinct CDR3 sequences, 28% occurring once. The chain links TRBV4-1 to TRBJ1-2; perhaps TRBD1 as D (5 bases). The sample taken for sequencing was blood. This TCR derives from a woman aged 25-40 years in good health. DNA for the CDR3: TGCGCCAGCAGCCAACCTGCCCGGGGCGCGGGTGGCTACACCTTC. Its translation is CASSQPARGAGGYTF.